This T cell receptor beta chain was identified in a study of a mutant IDH1 vaccine in newly diagnosed glioma (dated by TCRdb to the early 2020s). Broadly, across the study: Of the roughly 32 patients who were treated, about 62% were male and approximately 40% were female, and the mean age was around 43 years. Before enrollment, most patients had been given radiochemotherapy with temozolomide as standard therapy, while the rest had received either radiotherapy alone or temozolomide alone. Peripheral blood was collected at six visits: V03 (baseline), V05, V07, V10, V12 and V13. Longitudinal TCRB deep sequencing was performed for about two dozen treated patients wherever samples were available for exploratory analyses.

The study at large found these results: No apparent relationship was observed between pseudoprogression and alterations in the top peripheral T cell clonotypes detected by TCRB sequencing. PBMC samples for TCRB deep sequencing were selected based on availability. It was noted by the authors that analyses of patient blood samples could not be reproduced owing to sample limitations. Immune responses induced by the vaccine were seen in over 80% of patients across multiple MHC alleles.

Library preparation was by the immunoSEQ multiplex PCR assay. Rearranged TCR beta chain sequences were amplified using the hsTCRB Kit according to the manufacturer's protocol. TCRB libraries were sequenced on an Illumina MiSeq. In the authors' own workflow: The kit vendor's proprietary platform handled demultiplexing, trimming and gene mapping. Sourced from immuneACCESS, this table was stored by TCRdb with only in-frame sequences that have V and J called. A share of the clones is absent; for the studies checked, an unresolved V gene accounts for under half, and the remainder has no known explanation. Clone size and the V and J calls come from that table; the DNA yielded D and trimming. Across this sample there are about 38,000 clones, with approximately 78% seen only once. 7% to 10% of the sample belongs to the ten largest clones. Worth noting for this clone: It lacks a known antigen. Base qualities are not provided; no much larger clone lies one nucleotide away.

The meaning of the sample's time point label: baseline, week 1 (first vaccination visit). The meaning of the sample's treatment or condition label: pre-vaccination baseline after standard-of-care therapy. Newly diagnosed WHO grade 3 or 4 IDH1-mutant astrocytomas showing loss of nuclear ATRX were present in the donors. The samples were drawn from NOA16, a multicentre, single-arm, open-label phase I trial in Germany that tested a mutant IDH1 peptide vaccine in humans for the first time. Visit V03 blood draws served as the baseline sample for immunogenicity testing. Genomic DNA for TCRB sequencing was isolated from EDTA blood with the DNeasy Blood and Tissue Kit. The source is a man in his forties with glioma. Some clones in this sample may be carry-over from other donors' samples. Sequenced material: PBMCs, taken from a glioma patient treated with radiotherapy, temozolomide or both.

The DNA reads TGTGCCTGGAGCGGACAGGGACATTCACCCCTCCACTTT. Translated, this gives CAWSGQGHSPLHF. The chain uses TRBV30 and TRBJ1-6; 8 bases in the middle match TRBD1. Spanning cysteine to phenylalanine, the CDR3 consists of 13 amino acids. Here the CDR3 DNA is all that survives: 39 bases in frame from base 1. The germline V gene (reference sequence) sets CDR1 to GTSNPN and CDR2 to SVGIG. After removal of 3 bases from V and 8 bases from J, the junction retains 3 bases not matched to a gene.